This TCR beta chain was found in a study of T cell repertoires in cytomegalovirus infection. At the level of the study: Public TCR beta signatures marked donors with CMV infection and the matching HLA.

TCRdb fed the reads into MiXCR, producing one record per CDR3 protein. In the table there are approximately 250,000 distinct CDR3 sequences, approximately 9.1% of which are singletons. This clonotype was counted at least ten times. The antigen is unknown. V was pared by 9 bases and J by 2 bases, with 8 bases of the junction left unmatched. The V gene's germline CDR1 is LNHDA and CDR2 SQIVND (reference sequence). The CDR3 loop spans 14 amino acids. Broader study findings: Carriage of CMV together with the relevant HLA was identifiable through cumulative public TCR beta family frequency. In two of eight donors, the top clonotype was HLA-C-restricted CMV-specific.

The sequence came from a human donor in good health (CMV status not recorded). Some clones in this sample may be carry-over from other donors' samples. The V and J genes are TRBV19 and TRBJ2-3, with 7 bases aligning to TRBD2. Sequenced input: PBMCs. This CDR3 reads CASSGLGLTDTQYF. CDR3 in DNA: TGTGCCAGCAGCGGACTAGGCCTCACAGATACGCAGTATTTT.